This TCR beta chain was identified in a study of glioma-infiltrating T cells after dendritic cell vaccination. PBMC were collected before vaccination, two weeks after the third vaccination, and at progression. This CDR3 has 13 amino acids. J lost 9 bases, V lost 1 base, and 5 bases had no gene match. Germline V gene data show CDR1 as GTSNPN and CDR2 as SVGIG (reference sequence). Generated by immunoSEQ multiplex PCR, the TCRdb table keeps only in-frame clones and is missing some. This sample yields 40,000 or so clones, of which approximately 80% are seen a single time; under 10% belongs to the top ten.

This TCR derives from a human donor with glioblastoma. Sequenced here: blood, sampled before dendritic cell vaccination. V gene TRBV30 combines with J gene TRBJ2-4, with 8 bases identical to TRBD2. The CDR3 coding sequence is TGTGCCTGGAGTGGCGAACGGGGGGGCATTCAGTACTTC. This sequence encodes CAWSGERGGIQYF. The full variable domain, completed using reference TRBV30 and TRBJ2-4, is SQTIHQWPATLVQPVGSPLSLECTVEGTSNPNLYWYRQAAGRGLQLLFYSVGIGQISSEVPQNLSASRPQDRQFILSSKKLLLSDSGFYLCAWSGERGGIQYFGAGTRLSVL.